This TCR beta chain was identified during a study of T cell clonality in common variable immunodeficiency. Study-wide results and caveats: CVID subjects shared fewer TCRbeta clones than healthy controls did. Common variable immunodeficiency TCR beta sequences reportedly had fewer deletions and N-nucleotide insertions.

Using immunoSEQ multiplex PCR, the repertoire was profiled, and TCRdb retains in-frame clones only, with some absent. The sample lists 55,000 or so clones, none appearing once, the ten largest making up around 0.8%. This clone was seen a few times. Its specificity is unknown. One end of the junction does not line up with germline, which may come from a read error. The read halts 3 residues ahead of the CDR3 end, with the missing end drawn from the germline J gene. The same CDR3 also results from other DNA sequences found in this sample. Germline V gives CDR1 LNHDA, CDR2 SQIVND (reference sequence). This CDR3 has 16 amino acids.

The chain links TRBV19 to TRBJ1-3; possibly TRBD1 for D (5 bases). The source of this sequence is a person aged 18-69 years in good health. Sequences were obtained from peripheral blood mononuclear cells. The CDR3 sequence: CASSFRAGSTGNTIYF. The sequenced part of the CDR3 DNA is TGTGCCAGTAGTTTCCGGGCAGGGTCGACTGGAAACACG.